Presented here are 32 T cell receptor beta chains from one specimen sequenced in a study of blood T cell repertoires in COVID-19. Assay used: immunoSEQ multiplex PCR; TCRdb lists only in-frame clones, some missing. The top ten clones hold roughly 9.7% of a sample with 150,000 to 200,000 clones, approximately 83% of them seen once. Source material: peripheral blood. Receptor source: a human donor with active or convalescent COVID-19. The donor label of this sample is uncertain.

Comments on this clone: The junction departs from the called germline gene at one end, perhaps through a read error. V gene TRBV5-4 combines with J gene TRBJ2-5; D possibly corresponds to TRBD1 (5 bases). This CDR3 comprises 13 residues. CDR1 is SGHNT and CDR2 is YYREEE in the germline V gene (reference sequence). DNA of the CDR3: TGTGCCAGCAGCTTGACAGGCCAAAAGACCCAGTACTTC. Encoded protein: CASSLTGQKTQYF. The whole variable domain, remainder taken from reference TRBV5-4 and TRBJ2-5, is ETGVTQSPTHLIKTRGQQVTLRCSSQSGHNTVSWYQQALGQGPQFIFQYYREEENGRGNFPPRFSGLQFPNYSSELNVNALELDDSALYLCASSLTGQKTQYFGPGTRLLVL.

The CDR3 here is CASSPGGTGELFF. The DNA for the CDR3 is TGTGCCAGCAGCCCCGGGGGCACCGGGGAGCTGTTTTTT. The genes are TRBV5-4 and TRBJ2-2; D is possibly TRBD2 (6 bases). The CDR3 is 13 amino acids. Trimming pared 4 bases from V and 4 bases from J, leaving 8 bases between. Germline CDR1 and CDR2: SGHNT and YYREEE (reference sequence).

The CDR3 nucleotides read TGTGCCAGCAGCTTAGACCGAGTCTCAACGCAGTATTTT. Encoded protein: CASSLDRVSTQYF. The chain combines TRBV11-3 with TRBJ2-3; D uncertain. Between the trimmed V and J ends, which lost 0 bases and 9 bases, there was a span of 10 bases. CDR3 size: 13 residues. Germline CDR1 and CDR2: SGHNT and YENEEA.

The chain carries TRBV27 and TRBJ2-3; D unclear. Germline V gene lookup returns CDR1 MNHEY and CDR2 SMNVEV (reference sequence). The CDR3 extends over 13 amino acids. Trimming removed 5 bases from V and 1 base from J, with 7 bases in between. CDR3: CASSLSGTDTQYF. In nucleotides, the CDR3 is TGTGCCAGCAGTCTAAGTGGCACAGATACGCAGTATTTT.

The chain employs TRBV19 and TRBJ2-1; possible D gene TRBD2, 5 bases. V was shortened by 3 bases and J by 5 bases, with 8 bases between the two germline ends. This CDR3 is 13 amino acids long. Germline values: CDR1 LNHDA, CDR2 SQIVND (reference sequence). Here the CDR3 reads CASSMWRDNEQFF. In DNA, the CDR3 is TGTGCCAGTAGTATGTGGCGGGACAATGAGCAGTTCTTC.

The rearrangement uses TRBV5-4 and TRBJ2-1; 8 nucleotides agree with TRBD1. The V gene end was trimmed by 0 bases and the J gene end by 6 bases; junction bases not matched to a gene: 5. Germline assignment: CDR1 SGHNT and CDR2 YYREEE (reference sequence). The CDR3 has 15 residues. This CDR3 reads CASSLAGGPSNEQFF. In nucleotides, the CDR3 is TGTGCCAGCAGCTTGGCAGGGGGCCCCTCCAATGAGCAGTTCTTC.

The sample holds one count of this clone. The chain employs TRBV5-4 and TRBJ1-4; 9 bases match TRBD1. This CDR3 comprises 14 residues. J gave up 8 bases and V 5 bases, and 7 bases lay outside the gene matches. Germline V gives CDR1 SGHNT, CDR2 YYREEE (reference sequence). CDR3 bases: TGTGCCAGCAGTCCCGGGACAGGGAGGGAAAAACTGTTTTTT. This translates into CASSPGTGREKLFF.

This clone was counted once. The CDR3 here is CAISESGRVSTDTQYF. The CDR3 DNA is TGTGCCATCAGTGAGTCCGGCAGGGTGAGCACAGATACGCAGTATTTT. The chain carries TRBV10-3 and TRBJ2-3, with D perhaps matching TRBD1 (5 bases). This CDR3 has 16 residues. Trimming stripped 0 bases from V and 0 bases from J, with 10 bases between. Germline V gives CDR1 ENHRY, CDR2 SYGVKD.

The chain couples TRBV18 to TRBJ1-2; 8 bases are a match to TRBD1. The V gene's germline CDR1 is KGHSH and CDR2 LQKENI. This CDR3 contains 16 residues. Unmatched junction bases numbered 8, after V lost 2 bases and J lost 3 bases. The CDR3 is CASSPILTGEHYGYTF. CDR3 nucleotides: TGTGCCAGCTCACCAATTTTGACAGGGGAGCACTATGGCTACACCTTC. Together with reference TRBV18 and TRBJ1-2, the CDR3 gives the full variable domain: NAGVMQNPRHLVRRRGQEARLRCSPMKGHSHVYWYRQLPEEGLKFMVYLQKENIIDESGMPKERFSAEFPKEGPSILRIQQVVRGDSAAYFCASSPILTGEHYGYTFGSGTRLTVV.

This clone was detected a few times. The chain couples TRBV2 to TRBJ1-3, with a weak D call TRBD1 (5 bases). V lost 3 bases and J 8 bases, leaving 8 bases between the germline ends. CDR1 is SNHLY, CDR2 FYNNEI, per germline. This CDR3 has 12 amino acids. In DNA, the CDR3 is TGTGCCAGCAGTGACAGGGCTGACACCATATATTTT. It codes for CASSDRADTIYF.

This chain links TRBV5-1 with TRBJ2-1; 9 bases are shared with TRBD1. The junction had 10 bases not matched to a gene; V was cut back by 0 bases and J by 9 bases. CDR1 is SGHRS, CDR2 YFSETQ, per germline. The CDR3 covers 16 residues. CDR3 sequence: CASSLDGGTGYSEQFF. CDR3 bases: TGCGCCAGCAGCTTGGATGGCGGGACAGGGTATAGTGAGCAGTTCTTC.

V and J are TRBV29-1 and TRBJ1-1; the D is unclear. Germline V lookup: CDR1 SQVTM, CDR2 ANQGSEA. V was clipped by 5 bases and J by 5 bases, with 15 bases between them. The CDR3 runs 13 residues. The CDR3 sequence: CSVLTGVRTEAFF. CDR3 nucleotide sequence: TGCAGCGTTTTGACTGGAGTGAGGACTGAAGCTTTCTTT.

CDR3 nucleotides: TGTGCATCTAGAAGGAGTTCGAGCGAAAAACTGTTTTTT. Amino acids: CASRRSSSEKLFF. V is TRBV19 and J is TRBJ1-4; no firm D call. The CDR3 has 13 residues. The V gene's germline CDR1 is LNHDA and CDR2 SQIVND (reference sequence).

CDR3: CASSPASGRAGQFF. The CDR3 DNA sequence: TGTGCCAGCTCACCGGCTAGCGGGAGGGCCGGACAGTTCTTC. The V call is TRBV18, the J call TRBJ2-1; 12 bases are shared with TRBD2. The V and J ends lost 3 bases and 13 bases, in that order; junction bases with no gene match: 7. Germline V lookup: CDR1 KGHSH, CDR2 LQKENI. The CDR3 has 14 amino acids.

This chain links TRBV11-2 with TRBJ2-5; 7 nucleotides match TRBD2. The germline gives CDR1 SGHAT, CDR2 FQNNGV. V trimming: 5 bases; J trimming: 7 bases; junction bases outside the gene matches: 16. CDR3 size: 16 residues. Here the CDR3 reads CASSPHVRGREATQYF. DNA of the CDR3: TGTGCCAGCAGCCCCCACGTGCGGGGGAGAGAGGCGACCCAGTACTTC.

The rearrangement joins TRBV6-2 or TRBV6-3 to TRBJ2-7; TRBD1 aligns across 7 bases. This CDR3 region has 16 residues. Looked up from germline, CDR1 is MNHEY and CDR2 is SVGEGT. V was clipped by 4 bases and J by 1 base; unmatched bases: 10. CDR3 in DNA: TGTGCCAGCAGTTTAACGACAGGGATTAGGTCCTACGAGCAGTACTTC. Amino acids: CASSLTTGIRSYEQYF.

This chain connects TRBV7-9 to TRBJ1-1, with D unclear. V lost 0 bases and J 7 bases, leaving 12 bases between the germline ends. The CDR3 totals 14 residues. Germline CDR1 reads SEHNR; CDR2 reads FQNEAQ (reference sequence). The CDR3 coding sequence is TGTGCCAGCAGCTTAGCAGCCCGGAGCAATGAAGCTTTCTTT. Encoded protein: CASSLAARSNEAFF.

This chain links TRBV21-1 with TRBJ2-3; the table's D call, TRBD2, has no DNA check behind it. TRBV21-1 is a recognized pseudogene. CDR3 length equals 15 residues. CDR3 in amino acids: CASKTSGRVADTQYF. The CDR3 DNA reads as TGTGCCAGCAAAACTAGCGGGAGGGTTGCAGATACGCAGTATTTT.

The genes are TRBV9 and TRBJ1-3, with D maybe TRBD1 (5 bases). The length of the CDR3 is 14 residues. Germline values: CDR1 SGDLS, CDR2 YYNGEE. V was cut by 5 bases and J by 0 bases, with 9 bases left in between. CDR3 loop: CASSPGSSGNTIYF. The CDR3 coding sequence is TGTGCCAGCAGTCCAGGGTCCTCTGGAAACACCATATATTTT.

This chain connects TRBV5-1 to TRBJ2-3, with 9 bases matching TRBD2. CDR3 length: 15 residues. Germline lookup yields CDR1 SGHRS and CDR2 YFSETQ. Unmatched junction bases numbered 5, after V lost 5 bases and J lost 1 base. CDR3: CASSQAGGRTDTQYF. CDR3 nucleotides: TGCGCCAGCAGTCAAGCGGGGGGCCGCACAGATACGCAGTATTTT.

This clone was seen a few times. This sequence joins TRBV12-5 and TRBJ2-7; a weak D match, TRBD2 (6 bases). The germline V and J ends were trimmed by 0 bases and 0 bases, with 12 bases remaining between them. This CDR3 spans 16 amino acids. Per the germline V gene, CDR1 is LGHNT and CDR2 is FRNRAP. Here the CDR3 reads CASGLVLTGGSYEQYF. In nucleotides, the CDR3 is TGTGCTAGTGGTTTGGTACTGACCGGGGGCTCCTACGAGCAGTACTTC.

On this clone itself: Other DNA variants within this sample encode the same CDR3. This chain links TRBV3-1 (or the pseudogene TRBV3-2) with TRBJ2-7; no clear D. CDR3 size: 11 residues. CDR1 is LGHDT and CDR2 is YNNKEL in the germline V gene (reference sequence). V gave up 4 bases and J gave up 3 bases, with 4 bases separating them. CDR3 sequence reads: CASSPGYEQYF. Written as DNA, the CDR3 is TGTGCCAGCAGCCCGGGCTACGAGCAGTACTTC.

The rearrangement links TRBV21-1 to TRBJ2-7; the table's D call, TRBD1, has no DNA check behind it. TRBV21-1 corresponds to a pseudogene. This CDR3 is 13 amino acids long. CDR3 sequence reads: CASSKGRGYEQYF. The CDR3 DNA reads TGTGCCAGCAGCAAAGGCAGGGGATACGAGCAGTACTTC.

The chain uses TRBV9 and TRBJ2-3; D gene ambiguous. CDR3 size: 16 residues. V lost 3 bases and J lost 1, with 15 bases in between. In germline, CDR1 is SGDLS, CDR2 YYNGEE. The chain's CDR3 is CASSEDQSQGTDTQYF. CDR3 in DNA: TGTGCCAGCAGCGAAGATCAGTCCCAGGGCACAGATACGCAGTATTTT.

V gene TRBV5-5 combines with J gene TRBJ2-6; D uncertain. The V end was cut by 3 bases, the J end by 0 bases, with 4 bases between. The CDR3 contains 14 residues. Germline V CDR1 and CDR2: SGHKS, YYEKEE (reference sequence). The CDR3, as DNA: TGTGCCAGCAGCTCGGTCTCTGGGGCCAACGTCCTGACTTTC. Its translation: CASSSVSGANVLTF.

The chain combines TRBV6-5 with TRBJ1-5; tentative D call: TRBD1 (5 bases). The CDR3 consists of 14 residues. V gave up 4 bases and J gave up 6 bases, with 13 bases separating them. Germline CDR1 is MNHEY and CDR2 is SVGAGI. In DNA form, the CDR3 reads TGTGCCAGCAGTTCCCGGGGGGGGACTCAGCCCCAGCATTTT. It encodes CASSSRGGTQPQHF.

The rearrangement joins TRBV18 to TRBJ1-3, with D maybe TRBD1 (5 bases). The V end was cut by 0 bases, the J end by 12 bases, with 9 bases between. CDR1 is KGHSH and CDR2 is LQKENI in the germline V gene. The CDR3 loop spans 12 amino acids. The CDR3 coding sequence is TGTGCCAGCTCACCACCGCAGGGTGTCATATATTTT. Translated: CASSPPQGVIYF.

CDR3 sequence: CASSLASAGGLGNEQFF. DNA of the CDR3: TGTGCCAGCAGTCTAGCTTCGGCGGGAGGGCTAGGGAATGAGCAGTTCTTC. The chain carries TRBV7-9 and TRBJ2-1, with 9 bases lining up with TRBD2. The CDR3 covers 17 residues. The germline gives CDR1 SEHNR, CDR2 FQNEAQ (reference sequence). J gave up 7 bases and V 6 bases, and 16 bases lay outside the gene matches.

The V and J genes are TRBV7-3 and TRBJ2-5, with 10 positions matching TRBD1. Losses at the gene ends were 5 bases for V and 6 bases for J; bases not matched to a gene: 12. CDR1 and CDR2 (germline): SGHTA, FQGTGA. The CDR3 spans 16 residues. CDR3 DNA sequence: TGTGCCAGCAGCGCCCTACCGGGACAGGGGATACAGACCCAGTACTTC. Amino acids: CASSALPGQGIQTQYF.

This chain joins TRBV11-2 and TRBJ2-3; a possible D gene is TRBD2 (5 bases). The CDR3 is made up of 15 amino acids. The germline gives CDR1 SGHAT, CDR2 FQNNGV. V gave up 5 bases and J gave up 0 bases, with 12 bases separating them. For the CDR3, the DNA is TGTGCCAGCAGCCGGGATGGCACTAGCACAGATACGCAGTATTTT. Translation gives CASSRDGTSTDTQYF. The full variable domain, rest sourced from reference TRBV11-2 and TRBJ2-3, is EAGVAQSPRYKIIEKRQSVAFWCNPISGHATLYWYQQILGQGPKLLIQFQNNGVVDDSQLPKDRFSAERLKGVDSTLKIQPAKLEDSAVYLCASSRDGTSTDTQYFGPGTRLTVL.

This clone has just one count. The rearrangement links TRBV2 to TRBJ2-1; D possibly corresponds to TRBD2 (7 bases). Deletions cut 5 bases from V and 5 bases from J, with 19 bases between. The CDR3 is 16 amino acids. Germline V gives CDR1 SNHLY, CDR2 FYNNEI. In DNA form, the CDR3 reads TGTGCCAGCAGTACAAGCGAAGGGGGGGTACACAATGAGCAGTTCTTC. Translating it yields CASSTSEGGVHNEQFF.

This clone was counted a single time. This may come from a read error, since a much larger clone is one base off. Other DNA sequences in this specimen translate into the identical CDR3. The chain uses TRBV11-3 and TRBJ2-7; D uncertain. Deletions cut 6 bases from V and 3 bases from J, with 6 bases between. Per germline, CDR1 SGHNT and CDR2 YENEEA. This CDR3 is built from 11 residues. The CDR3: CASSSYYEQYF. CDR3 sequence (DNA): TGTGCCAGCAGTTCTTACTACGAGCAGTACTTC.